Below, 20 T cell receptor beta chains from the same sample are listed, as sequenced in a study of T cell repertoires in cytomegalovirus infection. TCRdb fed the reads into MiXCR, producing one record per CDR3 protein. Of hundreds of thousands of distinct CDR3 sequences in the sample, about 33% were seen once. These receptors have no identified antigens. The material sequenced was cultured PBMCs, taken from culture after CMV antigen stimulation. These receptors were obtained from a human donor in good health (CMV status not recorded). Some clones in this sample may be carry-over from other donors' samples.

The genes are TRBV12-3 or TRBV12-4 and TRBJ2-5, with D hard to call. This CDR3 is 16 amino acids long. Between the trimmed V and J ends, which lost 7 bases and 2 bases, there was a span of 20 bases. The CDR3 sequence: CASNGAGQMGQETQYF. The CDR3 nucleotides read TGTGCCAGCAACGGAGCAGGCCAGATGGGGCAAGAGACCCAGTACTTC.

This clonotype showed up just a few times. The chain combines TRBV7-9 with TRBJ1-2, with D tentatively TRBD1 (5 bases). There are 15 residues in the CDR3. Germline values: CDR1 SEHNR, CDR2 FQNEAQ (reference sequence). Trimming removed 2 bases from V and 7 bases from J, with 17 bases in between. This chain's CDR3 is CASSLPRGLYPGYTF. CDR3 in DNA: TGTGCCAGCAGCTTACCCCGGGGGTTGTATCCTGGCTACACCTTC.

There are a few counts of this clonotype. The chain uses TRBV11-2 and TRBJ2-1, with TRBD2 matching over 7 bases. With V trimmed by 0 bases and J by 7 bases, 9 bases remained unmatched. Per the germline V gene, CDR1 is SGHAT and CDR2 is FQNNGV. The CDR3 is 16 residues long. The CDR3 region has the DNA TGTGCCAGCAGCTTAGACGCCCGCGGGAGAATTAATGAGCAGTTCTTC. It codes for CASSLDARGRINEQFF.

V and J are TRBV5-1 and TRBJ2-7; 12 bases align to TRBD2. CDR1 is SGHRS and CDR2 is YFSETQ in the germline V gene. V dropped 3 bases and J dropped 3; count of bases not matched to a gene: 4. CDR3 length: 15 amino acids. The CDR3 loop is CASSSRLAGDYEQYF. Here the CDR3 DNA reads TGCGCCAGCAGCTCCCGACTAGCGGGGGACTACGAGCAGTACTTC.

This clonotype was observed a few times. The rearrangement joins TRBV6-6 to TRBJ2-2; 14 bases are shared with TRBD2. V gave up 6 bases and J gave up 1 base; unmatched junction bases: 10. The CDR3 runs to 19 residues. CDR1 MNHNY and CDR2 SVGAGI come from the germline V gene (reference sequence). The DNA of the CDR3 is TGTGCCAGCAGCCGAGTCCCGGGACTAGCGGGGGAGAACACCGGGGAGCTGTTTTTT. Protein product: CASSRVPGLAGENTGELFF.

This clonotype was found many times. The V and J genes are TRBV7-2 and TRBJ2-7; the D gene could be TRBD1 or TRBD2 (5 bases each). V lost 1 base, J lost 6 bases, and 16 bases lay in between. Germline lookup yields CDR1 SGHTA and CDR2 FQGNSA. This CDR3 spans 15 amino acids. CDR3 nucleotides: TGTGCCAGCAGCTTAGAGCCGGGGCCCGCTCTCGAGCAGTACTTC. It is translated as CASSLEPGPALEQYF.

This clonotype came up a few times. V gene TRBV7-8 combines with J gene TRBJ2-5, with 10 bases aligning to TRBD2. Germline CDR1 SGHVS, CDR2 FQNEAQ. The CDR3 consists of 17 residues. After removal of 5 bases from V and 0 bases from J, the junction contained 9 bases not matched to a gene. The CDR3 DNA follows: TGTGCCAGCAGCCCCTACGGACTAGCGGTGTACCAAGAGACCCAGTACTTC. It yields the protein CASSPYGLAVYQETQYF.

This clonotype turned up a few times. The gene calls are TRBV5-1 and TRBJ2-7, with unresolved D. CDR3 size: 13 residues. Deletions cut 0 bases from V and 3 bases from J, with 7 bases between. Germline V CDR1 and CDR2: SGHRS, YFSETQ. DNA of the CDR3: TGCGCCAGCAGCTTGGCATTTGGCTACGAGCAGTACTTC. Protein sequence: CASSLAFGYEQYF.

V and J are TRBV6-2 or TRBV6-3 and TRBJ2-7; D gene unclear. The V and J ends lost 5 bases and 2 bases respectively, with 13 bases between them. Germline CDR1 reads MNHEY; CDR2 reads SVGEGT. The CDR3 is 14 residues long. For the CDR3, the DNA is TGTGCCAGCAGTCTAGACACCGAAACCTACGAGCAGTACTTC. This gives the protein CASSLDTETYEQYF.

The V and J genes are TRBV6-5 and TRBJ2-5; D may be TRBD1 (5 bases). Germline V gives CDR1 MNHEY, CDR2 SVGAGI. The germline V and J ends were trimmed by 6 bases and 2 bases, with 16 bases remaining between them. This CDR3 has 15 residues. The CDR3 nucleotides read TGTGCCAGCAGAGGGGCCAATAATATACAAGAGACCCAGTACTTC. Its protein is CASRGANNIQETQYF.

This clonotype was seen a handful of times. CDR3 loop: CAISDVGGRQETQYF. CDR3 DNA: TGTGCCATCAGTGATGTAGGGGGGCGTCAAGAGACCCAGTACTTC. The rearrangement uses TRBV10-3 and TRBJ2-5; D might be TRBD1 or TRBD2, each matching 6 bases. CDR3 length equals 15 residues. The germline V gene encodes CDR1 ENHRY and CDR2 SYGVKD. Trimming shortened V by 3 bases and J by 2 bases, and 13 bases separated the two germline ends.

The chain links TRBV12-3 or TRBV12-4 to TRBJ2-2; 7 bases are a match to TRBD1. The CDR3 has 16 amino acids. The ends lost 3 bases at V and 5 bases at J; junction bases unmatched: 9. DNA of the CDR3: TGTGCCAGCAGTTTTACCCGGGTCAGGGGGACCGGGGAGCTGTTTTTT. This gives the protein CASSFTRVRGTGELFF.

In its sample, this clonotype was seen once. The chain uses TRBV2 and TRBJ1-3; TRBD1 is a possible D gene (5 bases). V was shortened by 7 bases and J by 2 bases, with 12 bases between the two germline ends. The CDR3 is made up of 14 amino acids. Germline-derived CDR1 and CDR2 are SNHLY and FYNNEI. The CDR3 nucleotides read TGTGCCAGCACGGAGGGACTTACTGGAAACACCATATATTTT. Residues: CASTEGLTGNTIYF.

This clonotype was seen more than once but under ten times. The chain uses TRBV19 and TRBJ1-2; D perhaps matches TRBD1 (5 bases). V was shortened by 5 bases and J by 9 bases, with 13 bases between the two germline ends. Germline CDR1 LNHDA, CDR2 SQIVND (reference sequence). The CDR3 sequence is 12 residues long. The CDR3 loop is CASSDYRRSYTF. CDR3 bases: TGTGCCAGTAGTGATTACAGGAGGAGCTACACCTTC. The variable domain in full, with the rest retrieved from reference TRBV19 and TRBJ1-2, is DGGITQSPKYLFRKEGQNVTLSCEQNLNHDAMYWYRQDPGQGLRLIYYSQIVNDFQKGDIAEGYSVSREKKESFPLTVTSAQKNPTAFYLCASSDYRRSYTFGSGTRLTVV.

V and J are TRBV6-2 or TRBV6-3 and TRBJ1-1; D unresolved. Trimming stripped 6 bases from V and 2 bases from J, with 10 bases between. Germline V lookup: CDR1 MNHEY, CDR2 SVGEGT. This CDR3 has 13 residues. The CDR3 is CASSSVDNTEAFF. In DNA form, the CDR3 reads TGTGCCAGCAGCTCCGTGGATAACACTGAAGCTTTCTTT.

This chain uses TRBV3-1 with TRBJ1-4; 7 bases match TRBD1. Trimming took 3 bases from V and 6 from J; bases not matched to a gene: 7. The germline V gene has CDR1 LGHDT and CDR2 YNNKEL (reference sequence). The CDR3 runs to 15 residues. The CDR3 is CASSHLRTGDEKLFF. In DNA form, the CDR3 reads TGTGCCAGCAGCCACCTCAGGACAGGAGATGAAAAACTGTTTTTT.

This clonotype was recorded a few times. The chain is built from TRBV7-9 and TRBJ2-5; no clear D gene. V was cut by 3 bases and J by 5 bases, with 10 bases left in between. The CDR3 totals 13 residues. Germline V CDR1 and CDR2: SEHNR, FQNEAQ (reference sequence). CDR3 sequence reads: CASSLGVSETQYF. The CDR3 nucleotides read TGTGCCAGCAGCTTGGGTGTTAGTGAGACCCAGTACTTC.

This clonotype was detected a few times. V usage is TRBV7-6 and J usage is TRBJ2-2; a weak D match, TRBD2 (6 bases). This CDR3 is built from 15 residues. Trimming removed 2 bases from V and 5 bases from J, with 12 bases in between. CDR1 and CDR2 (germline): SGHVS, FNYEAQ. The CDR3, as DNA: TGTGCCAGCAGCTTATTAATGGCGGGGACCGGGGAGCTGTTTTTT. Translated: CASSLLMAGTGELFF.

V is TRBV6-2 or TRBV6-3 and J is TRBJ2-7; D unresolved. The CDR3 covers 14 residues. V lost 5 bases, J lost 4 bases, and 15 bases lay in between. From germline, CDR1 is MNHEY and CDR2 SVGEGT. CDR3 in amino acids: CASSLRPDVYEQYF. The CDR3 nucleotides are TGTGCCAGCAGTCTCCGGCCGGACGTTTACGAGCAGTACTTC.

This clonotype was counted once. The chain combines TRBV2 with TRBJ1-1; perhaps TRBD1 as D (6 bases). V was cut by 7 bases and J by 0 bases, with 12 bases left in between. This CDR3 has 14 residues. The germline CDR1 and CDR2 sequences are SNHLY and FYNNEI. The CDR3 nucleotides read TGTGCCAGCATGTATAGGGACATGAACACTGAAGCTTTCTTT. It is translated as CASMYRDMNTEAFF.